The present entry profiles one T cell receptor beta chain with its context. The entry originates in a study of glioma-infiltrating T cells. Germline loops: CDR1 LNHDA, CDR2 SQIVND (reference sequence). The CDR3 is 14 residues long. Losses at the gene ends were 10 bases for V and 7 bases for J; bases not matched to a gene: 14. Using RNA template, CDR3s of TCR alpha and beta were amplified with iRepertoire arm-PCR. TCRdb redid the calling of the multiplex PCR reads with MiXCR, one entry per CDR3 protein. The sample has approximately 88,000 distinct CDR3 sequences; roughly 23% are singletons. Sequenced material: glioma tissue, nonneoplastic brain tissue, or PBMCs (not recorded which). This chain connects TRBV19 to TRBJ2-7; 9 positions match TRBD2. This clonotype was obtained from a human donor with low-grade glioma or glioblastoma, undergoing nonglioma brain surgery, or in good health (not recorded which). CDR3 amino acids: CATEGDSGRREQYF. CDR3 sequence (DNA): TGTGCCACCGAAGGGGACAGCGGGAGGAGAGAGCAGTACTTC.